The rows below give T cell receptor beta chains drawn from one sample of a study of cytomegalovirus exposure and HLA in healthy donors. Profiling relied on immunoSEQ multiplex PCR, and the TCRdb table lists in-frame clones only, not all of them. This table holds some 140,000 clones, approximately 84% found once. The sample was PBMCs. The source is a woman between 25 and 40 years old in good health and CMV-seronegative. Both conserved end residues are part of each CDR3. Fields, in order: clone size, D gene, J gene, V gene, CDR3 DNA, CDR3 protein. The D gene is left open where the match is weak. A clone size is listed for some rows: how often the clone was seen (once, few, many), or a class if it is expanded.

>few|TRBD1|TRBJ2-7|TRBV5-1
TGCGCCAGCAACCAACAGGGGGCGTACGAGCAGTACTTC
CASNQQGAYEQYF
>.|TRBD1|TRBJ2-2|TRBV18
TGTGCCAGCTCACCCCCCGACAGGGCGGACACCGGGGAGCTGTTTTTT
CASSPPDRADTGELFF
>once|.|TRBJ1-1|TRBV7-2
TGTGCCAGCAGGAGGAGGGAGGGCTCGAACACTGAAGCTTTCTTT
CASRRREGSNTEAFF
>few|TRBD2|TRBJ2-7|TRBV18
TGTGCCAGCTCACCGGGACTAGCGGGGTCCTACGAGCAGTACTTC
CASSPGLAGSYEQYF
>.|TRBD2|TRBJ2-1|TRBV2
TGTGCCAGCACCCGTCGGGGGGCTAGCGGGGGGAACTACAATGAGCAGTTCTTC
CASTRRGASGGNYNEQFF
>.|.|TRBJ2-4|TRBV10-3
TGTGCCATCACCGGGACTCTCGGAGGCATTCAGTACTTC
CAITGTLGGIQYF
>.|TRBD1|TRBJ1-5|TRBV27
TGTGCCAGCAGATTGGGACAGCTCAACAATCAGCCCCAGCATTTT
CASRLGQLNNQPQHF
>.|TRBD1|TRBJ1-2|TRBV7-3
TGTGCCAGCAGCTTAGGGACAGGGGGTACTAGCGTCTATGGCTACACCTTC
CASSLGTGGTSVYGYTF
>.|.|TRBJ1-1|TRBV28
TGTGCCAGCAGGCCATCAGGGGCGACTGAAGCTTTCTTT
CASRPSGATEAFF
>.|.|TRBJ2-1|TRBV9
TGTGCCAGCAGCCTCAGCCTGGATCAAGGGGGTGAGCAGTTCTTC
CASSLSLDQGGEQFF
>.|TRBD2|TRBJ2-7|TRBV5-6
TGTGCCAGCAGCTTGGTCCTAGCGGGGCGTACCTACGAGCAGTACTTC
CASSLVLAGRTYEQYF
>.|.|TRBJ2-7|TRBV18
TGTGCCAGCTCACCAGTCCGAGGCAGGGGGGCCTACGAGCAGTACTTC
CASSPVRGRGAYEQYF
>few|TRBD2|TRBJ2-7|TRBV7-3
TGTGCCAGCAGCTTAAAAAAGCGGGGGGTCAGCTCCTACGAGCAGTACTTC
CASSLKKRGVSSYEQYF
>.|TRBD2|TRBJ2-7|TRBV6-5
TGTGCCAGCAGCCGGGGGAGGGCCCACGAGCAGTACTTC
CASSRGRAHEQYF
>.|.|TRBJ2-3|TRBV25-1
TGTGCCAGCAGTGAGGCCGGCACAGATACGCAGTATTTT
CASSEAGTDTQYF
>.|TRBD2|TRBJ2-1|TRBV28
TGTGCCAGCAAAGCGGGGGGGCCGTACAATGAGCAGTTCTTC
CASKAGGPYNEQFF
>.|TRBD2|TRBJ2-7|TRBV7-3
TGTGCCAGCAGCTTGGGACTAGCGGATACCTACGAGCAGTACTTC
CASSLGLADTYEQYF
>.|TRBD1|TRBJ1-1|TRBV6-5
TGTGCCAGCAGTTACACCGGGACAGGGCTCGACACTGAAGCTTTCTTT
CASSYTGTGLDTEAFF
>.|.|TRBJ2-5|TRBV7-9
TGTGCCAGCAGCGCCGTCGGGGAGACCCAGTACTTC
CASSAVGETQYF
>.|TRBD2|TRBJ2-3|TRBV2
TGTGCCAGCAGAGGGTCGGGTAGTCGGACTAGACGCACAGATACGCAGTATTTT
CASRGSGSRTRRTDTQYF
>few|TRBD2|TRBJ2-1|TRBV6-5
TGTGCCAGCAGTAGACTAGCGGGGGGTCCATATGAGCAGTTCTTC
CASSRLAGGPYEQFF
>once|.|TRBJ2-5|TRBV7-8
TGTGCCAGCAGCCCCGGGACATTGCAAGAGACCCAGTACTTC
CASSPGTLQETQYF
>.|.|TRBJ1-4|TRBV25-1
TGTGCCAGCAGGGAGGGCGGGGAAAAACTGTTTTTT
CASREGGEKLFF
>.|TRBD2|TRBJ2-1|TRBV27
TGTGCCAGCAGTCTCGAGCGGGGCAACAATGAGCAGTTCTTC
CASSLERGNNEQFF
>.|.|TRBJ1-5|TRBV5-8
TGTGCCAGCACAAATTGGAGGGGGGGTAATAGCAATCAGCCCCAGCATTTT
CASTNWRGGNSNQPQHF
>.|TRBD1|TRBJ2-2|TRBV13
TGTGCCAGCAGCTCTCCAGGGGGCGCGAGGACCGGGGAGCTGTTTTTT
CASSSPGGARTGELFF
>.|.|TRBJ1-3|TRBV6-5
TGTGCCAGCAGTTCGGGTGGCCTCTCTGGAAACACCATATATTTT
CASSSGGLSGNTIYF
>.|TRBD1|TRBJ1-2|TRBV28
TGTGCCAGCAGCCCCCATGTACAGGGGGCAACTGGCTACACCTTC
CASSPHVQGATGYTF
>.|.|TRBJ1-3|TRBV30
TGTGCCTGGAGGGGGATCTGGGGAGACACCATATATTTT
CAWRGIWGDTIYF